The clone carrying this T cell receptor (beta chain) was seen just once. Its antigen is not known. A junction end diverges from the germline sequence, so it may reflect a read error. Clones were sequenced by immunoSEQ multiplex PCR, and TCRdb holds only the in-frame ones, with some missing. The sample lists 45,000 to 60,000 clones; about 90% were seen once. These data belong to a study of OX40 agonist ivuxolimab in advanced cancers. Study information: Treatment of patients was with ivuxolimab, an agonistic anti-OX40 (CD134) antibody.

Study-level findings and limits: Some of the lowest clonal expansion was seen in partial responders at 0.1-3.0 mg/kg.

This TCR was recovered from an adult with an advanced solid tumor such as melanoma, head and neck, liver or kidney cancer. Material: CD4+ or CD8+ T cells sorted from blood, obtained in a trial of the OX40 agonist ivuxolimab.

The CDR3, as DNA: TGTGCTAGCAGCCTCGGACGGACCTACCAAGAGACCCAGTACTTC. Translation: CASSLGRTYQETQYF. The rearrangement joins TRBV7-7 to TRBJ2-5; no definite D call. This CDR3 spans 15 amino acids. The V gene's germline CDR1 is SSHAT and CDR2 FNYEAQ (reference sequence).